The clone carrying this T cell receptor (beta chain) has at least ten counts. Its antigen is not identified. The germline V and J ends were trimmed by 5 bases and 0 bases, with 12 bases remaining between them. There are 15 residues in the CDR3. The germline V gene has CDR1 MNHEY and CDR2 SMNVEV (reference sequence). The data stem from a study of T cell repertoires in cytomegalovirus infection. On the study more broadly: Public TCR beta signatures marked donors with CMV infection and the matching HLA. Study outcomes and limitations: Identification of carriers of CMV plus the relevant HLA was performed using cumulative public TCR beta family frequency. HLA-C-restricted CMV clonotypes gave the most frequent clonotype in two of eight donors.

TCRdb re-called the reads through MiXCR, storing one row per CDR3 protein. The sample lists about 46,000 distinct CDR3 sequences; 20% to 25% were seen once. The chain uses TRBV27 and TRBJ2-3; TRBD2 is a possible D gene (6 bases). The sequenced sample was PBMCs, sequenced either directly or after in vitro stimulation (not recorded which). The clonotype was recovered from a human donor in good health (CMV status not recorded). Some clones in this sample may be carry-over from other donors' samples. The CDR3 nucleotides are TGTGCCAGCAGTCCCCGTGGAGGGAGCACAGATACGCAGTATTTT. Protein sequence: CASSPRGGSTDTQYF.